Following are 20 T cell receptor beta chains from one sample sequenced in a study of T cells in Graves' hyperthyroidism and ophthalmopathy. Researchers amplified the TCR beta CDR3 regions from RNA transcripts. HTBI primers were used for first-round RT-PCR of the TCR CDR3. Using its own MiXCR run on the multiplex PCR reads, TCRdb lists one record per CDR3 protein. The table lists roughly 300,000 distinct CDR3 sequences, about 20% of them singletons. Sequences were obtained from blood. These receptors were taken from a woman aged 45-65 years with Graves' hyperthyroidism.

The genes are TRBV10-3 and TRBJ2-7; TRBD2 matches at 11 bases. The J segment lost 0 bases and the V segment lost 5 bases, leaving 9 bases of the junction unmatched. Germline-derived CDR1 and CDR2 are ENHRY and SYGVKD. The CDR3 has 17 amino acids. The CDR3 here is CAISPPMTSGVSYEQYF. CDR3 DNA: TGTGCCATCAGTCCACCCATGACTAGCGGGGTCTCCTACGAGCAGTACTTC.

This clonotype was seen a few times. In DNA, the CDR3 is TGTGCCAGCAGCCAAGTCAGCCAGAACACCGGGGAGCTGTTTTTT. Translating gives CASSQVSQNTGELFF. V and J are TRBV14 and TRBJ2-2; D is uncertain. The CDR3 has 15 residues. Trimming left V 1 base short and J 1 base short, with 7 bases between. From germline, CDR1 is SGHDN and CDR2 FVKESK.

This chain links TRBV4-2 with TRBJ2-3, with TRBD2 matching 9 bases. The CDR3 length is 17 residues. V shed 0 bases, J shed 2 bases, and the junction held 6 bases outside the gene matches. CDR1 and CDR2 from the germline V gene are LGHNA and YNFKEQ. CDR3 region: CASSQDSAGGDTDTQYF. In DNA form, the CDR3 reads TGTGCCAGCAGCCAAGATTCGGCGGGGGGGGACACAGATACGCAGTATTTT.

This clonotype was detected many times. The rearrangement joins TRBV28 to TRBJ2-7; the D gene is possibly TRBD1 (6 bases). The CDR3 totals 12 residues. Trimming cost V 4 bases and J 4 bases, with 8 bases left between them. Germline loops: CDR1 MDHEN, CDR2 SYDVKM. CDR3 bases: TGTGCCAGCAGTTACACAGGGTACGAGCAGTACTTC. As protein: CASSYTGYEQYF.

J is TRBJ2-7 and V is TRBV6-1; D perhaps matches TRBD2 (6 bases). CDR3 length equals 10 residues. Germline V CDR1 and CDR2: MNHNS, SASEGT. V lost 10 bases and J 6 bases, leaving 10 bases between the germline ends. CDR3 coding DNA: TGTGCCACCGGAGCGGGCGAGCAGTACTTC. It translates to CATGAGEQYF.

V gene TRBV28 combines with J gene TRBJ2-1; TRBD2 matches 9 bases. This CDR3 has 17 amino acids. CDR1 is MDHEN, CDR2 SYDVKM, per germline. After removal of 5 bases from V and 1 base from J, the junction contained 9 bases not matched to a gene. CDR3 in amino acids: CASSPSGIVRSYNEQFF. The CDR3 region has the DNA TGTGCCAGCAGTCCTAGCGGGATAGTAAGGTCCTACAATGAGCAGTTCTTC. The full variable domain, with the rest looked up from reference TRBV28 and TRBJ2-1, is DVKVTQSSRYLVKRTGEKVFLECVQDMDHENMFWYRQDPGLGLRLIYFSYDVKMKEKGDIPEGYSVSREKKERFSLILESASTNQTSMYLCASSPSGIVRSYNEQFFGPGTRLTVL.

The chain recombines TRBV19 with TRBJ1-1; no firm D call. The V end lost 3 bases, the J end lost 0 bases, and 8 bases lay between the germline ends. Germline values: CDR1 LNHDA, CDR2 SQIVND (reference sequence). CDR3 length: 14 residues. The CDR3 DNA is TGTGCCAGTAGTATGGAACGGTTGAACACTGAAGCTTTCTTT. Translation gives CASSMERLNTEAFF.

This clonotype was counted at least ten times. V and J are TRBV2 and TRBJ2-7; unclear D gene. This CDR3 comprises 13 residues. Germline values: CDR1 SNHLY, CDR2 FYNNEI. V lost 3 bases, J lost 1 base, and 7 bases lay in between. The CDR3 nucleotides are TGTGCCAGCAGTGAGGGCACATCCTACGAGCAGTACTTC. Amino acid sequence: CASSEGTSYEQYF.

This clonotype was observed at least ten times. V usage is TRBV3-1 and J usage is TRBJ2-1; a weak D match, TRBD2 (6 bases). This CDR3 contains 13 residues. CDR1 is LGHDT and CDR2 is YNNKEL in the germline V gene (reference sequence). With 3 bases removed from V and 9 bases from J, the gap between germline ends came to 12 bases. The CDR3 DNA sequence: TGTGCCAGCAGCCAGATACTAGCCGGTGAGCAGTTCTTC. Protein: CASSQILAGEQFF.

Ten or more counts support this clonotype. This chain's CDR3 is CASSTIPANTEAFF. In nucleotides, the CDR3 is TGTGCCAGCAGCACGATCCCAGCGAACACTGAAGCTTTCTTT. This rearrangement joins TRBV16 to TRBJ1-1, with D unclear. In germline, CDR1 is KGHSY, CDR2 FQNENV. Trimming cost V 5 bases and J 1 base, with 11 bases left between them. This CDR3 region has 14 residues.

Many counts were recorded for this clonotype. The CDR3: CASSYLGQGTSYGYTF. The CDR3 DNA sequence: TGTGCCAGCAGTTACCTCGGACAGGGGACGAGCTATGGCTACACCTTC. J is TRBJ1-2 and V is TRBV6-5; 9 bases fit TRBD1. The CDR3 contains 16 residues. The J segment lost 4 bases and the V segment lost 2 bases, leaving 8 bases of the junction unmatched. CDR1 MNHEY and CDR2 SVGAGI come from the germline V gene.

The chain is built from TRBV24-1 and TRBJ2-2; 10 bases are shared with TRBD2. Germline V gene data show CDR1 as KGHDR and CDR2 as SFDVKD. This CDR3 is built from 17 residues. The V gene end was trimmed by 5 bases and the J gene end by 5 bases; junction bases not matched to a gene: 10. CDR3: CATSAASGGPGTGELFF. CDR3 DNA sequence: TGTGCCACCAGTGCGGCTAGCGGGGGTCCGGGTACCGGGGAGCTGTTTTTT.

The V and J genes are TRBV7-9 and TRBJ2-2, with a tentative D call TRBD2 (5 bases). Germline lookup yields CDR1 SEHNR and CDR2 FQNEAQ (reference sequence). The CDR3 length is 14 residues. V lost 0 bases, J lost 6 bases, and 8 bases lay in between. The CDR3 sequence: CASSLARVAGELFF. CDR3 nucleotides: TGTGCCAGCAGCTTAGCGCGGGTTGCCGGGGAGCTGTTTTTT.

At least ten counts were recorded for this clonotype. The V call is TRBV12-3 or TRBV12-4, the J call TRBJ1-6; no clear D. V gave up 7 bases and J gave up 9 bases, with 19 bases separating them. The CDR3 loop spans 15 amino acids. The CDR3: CASTRSPGMSSPLHF. CDR3 nucleotides: TGTGCCAGCACCCGATCTCCCGGGATGTCTTCACCCCTCCACTTT.

This clonotype came up a few times. The genes are TRBV20-1 and TRBJ1-5; D gene unclear. Trimming took off 1 base at V and 6 bases at J, with 13 bases between the two ends. The CDR3 covers 14 residues. Germline-derived CDR1 and CDR2 are DFQATT and SNEGSKA (reference sequence). The CDR3 is CSARGPLRGQPQHF. CDR3 in DNA: TGCAGTGCTAGAGGACCGCTTCGGGGTCAGCCCCAGCATTTT.

The V gene is TRBV3-1, the J gene TRBJ2-7; maybe TRBD2 (5 bases). Trimming stripped 3 bases from V and 1 base from J, with 13 bases between. The CDR3 totals 15 residues. Germline CDR1 reads LGHDT; CDR2 reads YNNKEL (reference sequence). The DNA for the CDR3 is TGTGCCAGCAGCCAGGGAGTGGCGGAGTCCTACGAGCAGTACTTC. The encoded protein is CASSQGVAESYEQYF.

Many counts were recorded for this clonotype. The rearrangement joins TRBV19 to TRBJ1-1, with TRBD1 matching 7 bases. After removal of 4 bases from V and 0 bases from J, the junction contained 5 bases not matched to a gene. CDR3 length equals 15 residues. Germline CDR1 LNHDA, CDR2 SQIVND (reference sequence). The CDR3 is CASSTNTGVNTEAFF. In nucleotides, the CDR3 is TGTGCCAGTAGTACCAATACAGGGGTGAACACTGAAGCTTTCTTT.

Only one count was recorded for this clonotype. CDR3 nucleotides: TGTGCCAGCAGCCGACGACAGGGGCCGGATGAGCAGTTCTTC. This translates into CASSRRQGPDEQFF. The chain uses TRBV7-2 and TRBJ2-1, with TRBD1 matching over 8 bases. The CDR3 spans 14 residues. Germline V gene data show CDR1 as SGHTA and CDR2 as FQGNSA. V was clipped by 5 bases and J by 8 bases; unmatched bases: 8.

The chain is built from TRBV27 and TRBJ2-2; D not resolved. Trimming shortened V by 5 bases and J by 4 bases, and 14 bases separated the two germline ends. Germline lookup yields CDR1 MNHEY and CDR2 SMNVEV (reference sequence). This CDR3 is 15 amino acids long. CDR3 loop: CASSTSEVGTGELFF. As DNA, the CDR3 is TGTGCCAGCAGTACCTCCGAAGTAGGCACCGGGGAGCTGTTTTTT.

The chain's CDR3 is CSARDFEGWVDEQFF. The CDR3 DNA sequence: TGCAGTGCTAGAGATTTCGAGGGGTGGGTCGATGAGCAGTTCTTC. The rearrangement uses TRBV20-1 and TRBJ2-1; D tentatively reads TRBD1 or TRBD2 (5 bases each). Germline-derived CDR1 and CDR2 are DFQATT and SNEGSKA (reference sequence). Trimming shortened V by 0 bases and J by 8 bases, and 17 bases separated the two germline ends. CDR3 length: 15 amino acids.